This T cell receptor beta chain was recorded in a study of T cell responses to AZD1222 COVID-19 vaccine. Assay: immunoSEQ multiplex PCR; the TCRdb copy retains only in-frame clones and omits some. The sample holds around 200,000 clones, roughly 91% seen once. The study, taken as a whole, reports: Donors, mostly white British, included more females; clonal diversity was possibly underestimated.

CDR3 length: 14 amino acids. CDR1 KGHDR and CDR2 SFDVKD come from the germline V gene. V dropped 5 bases and J dropped 3 bases, with 12 bases sitting between them. This clone showed up just a few times. As yet, its antigen is unknown. The source material was peripheral blood, sampled 28 days after the second AZD1222 dose. This sequence joins TRBV24-1 and TRBJ1-2; D call uncertain. This TCR was sampled from an adult who received the AZD1222 COVID-19 vaccine. CDR3 bases: TGTGCCACCAGTGGCAGAGGGAATGACTATGGCTACACCTTC. Translated, it gives CATSGRGNDYGYTF.